This entry concerns a single T cell receptor beta chain. Its specificity is unknown. The TCRbeta library was prepared with unique molecular identifiers. TCRdb itself ran the PCR reads through MiXCR, one entry per CDR3 protein. The data hold around 700,000 distinct CDR3 sequences, with 13% observed a single time. This entry is derived from a study of T-cell reconstitution after alpha-beta-depleted transplantation in children. This CDR3 is built from 14 residues. Per the germline V gene, CDR1 is SGHRS and CDR2 is YFSETQ. Trimming took 4 bases from V and 9 from J, leaving 17 bases between them. Study-wide results and caveats: When one year had passed after transplant, most T-cell counts and diversity came from newly produced T cells. The study reportedly traced alpha-beta T cells about two months after transplant to several hundred expanded graft clones.

The source is a girl aged 2 to 9 with congenital amegakaryocytic thrombocytopenia, due to receive a stem cell transplant. The source was PBMCs, collected before TCRalphabeta/CD19-depleted stem cell transplant. The chain has TRBV5-1 and TRBJ1-5; unclear D gene. The CDR3 here is CASSPEGAGRPQHF. The CDR3 bases are TGCGCCAGCAGCCCGGAAGGTGCGGGTCGGCCCCAGCATTTT.